Listed here are 26 T cell receptor beta chains from one sample, sequenced in a study of blood T cell repertoires in COVID-19. Data came from immunoSEQ multiplex PCR; TCRdb stores just in-frame clones and leaves some out. Of roughly 250,000 clones detected, 70% to 90% appear once; the ten largest clones hold about 1.9%. What was sequenced was PBMCs or T cells enriched from blood (not recorded which). These receptors came from a woman between 45 and 65 years old who had recovered from COVID-19.

This clone was counted between two and nine times. Here the CDR3 reads CARSSSILAGAPYEQYF. As DNA, the CDR3 is TGTGCCAGAAGCTCCTCAATACTAGCGGGGGCACCCTACGAGCAGTACTTC. The chain employs TRBV5-3 and TRBJ2-7, with 11 nucleotides matching TRBD2. Being an ORF, TRBV5-3 has a function that is uncertain. The trim removed 3 bases at V and 2 bases at J, leaving 10 bases unmatched. CDR3 size: 17 residues.

The chain has TRBV19 and TRBJ2-2; possible D gene TRBD1, 6 bases. CDR3 size: 15 residues. Germline lookup yields CDR1 LNHDA and CDR2 SQIVND (reference sequence). Trimming left V 10 bases short and J 3 bases short, with 18 bases between. The CDR3 region is CATQTLDRYTGELFF. For the CDR3, the DNA is TGTGCCACTCAGACCCTGGACAGATACACCGGGGAGCTGTTTTTT.

The rearrangement links TRBV28 to TRBJ1-2, with D possibly TRBD1 on 6 matching bases. The ends were cut back, 1 base at V and 7 bases at J, with 10 bases in the middle. Germline V CDR1 and CDR2: MDHEN, SYDVKM. There are 13 residues in the CDR3. In nucleotides, the CDR3 is TGTGCCAGCAGTTTATCCTCACAGGGTGGCTACACCTTC. It yields the protein CASSLSSQGGYTF.

The V gene is TRBV9, the J gene TRBJ2-1; 9 nucleotides align to TRBD1. Trimming at V came to 4 bases and at J to 3 bases, leaving 5 bases not matched to a gene. This CDR3 has 15 amino acids. Germline CDR1 and CDR2: SGDLS and YYNGEE. The CDR3 loop reads CASSPRDRDYNEQFF. In DNA, the CDR3 is TGTGCCAGCAGCCCCAGGGACAGGGACTACAATGAGCAGTTCTTC.

The chain recombines TRBV5-1 with TRBJ1-2; D unresolved. This CDR3 is built from 14 residues. The V gene lost 4 bases and the J gene lost 4 bases, with 14 bases spanning the gap. Germline lookup yields CDR1 SGHRS and CDR2 YFSETQ. The CDR3 DNA follows: TGCGCCAGCAGCCCAAGATCGGGGAGCTATGGCTACACCTTC. Translating it yields CASSPRSGSYGYTF. Filled out from reference TRBV5-1 and TRBJ1-2, the complete variable domain reads KAGVTQTPRYLIKTRGQQVTLSCSPISGHRSVSWYQQTPGQGLQFLFEYFSETQRNKGNFPGRFSGRQFSNSRSEMNVSTLELGDSALYLCASSPRSGSYGYTFGSGTRLTVV.

The chain recombines TRBV18 with TRBJ2-7; the match to TRBD1 covers 9 bases. The CDR3 contains 15 residues. V shed 2 bases, J shed 4 bases, and the junction held 6 bases outside the gene matches. CDR1 KGHSH and CDR2 LQKENI come from the germline V gene. The CDR3 here is CASSPSRDREYEQYF. In DNA form, the CDR3 reads TGTGCCAGCTCACCATCACGGGACAGGGAGTACGAGCAGTACTTC.

The rearrangement joins TRBV27 to TRBJ1-1, with 9 bases matching TRBD1. Germline lookup yields CDR1 MNHEY and CDR2 SMNVEV (reference sequence). Trimming at V came to 6 bases and at J to 3 bases, leaving 5 bases not matched to a gene. This CDR3 region has 14 residues. The CDR3 DNA sequence: TGTGCCAGCAGCACAAGGACAGGGGACACTGAAGCTTTCTTT. Translated: CASSTRTGDTEAFF.

The V and J genes are TRBV19 and TRBJ1-2, with D perhaps TRBD1 (5 bases). The CDR3 contains 13 residues. V lost 2 bases to trimming and J lost 4 bases, with 8 bases between them. The germline V gene has CDR1 LNHDA and CDR2 SQIVND (reference sequence). The CDR3 here is CASSIQGLYGYTF. The CDR3 coding sequence is TGTGCCAGTAGTATACAGGGACTCTATGGCTACACCTTC.

The chain employs TRBV5-5 and TRBJ1-4; a weak D match, TRBD1 (5 bases). Germline loops: CDR1 SGHKS, CDR2 YYEKEE (reference sequence). The CDR3 length is 14 residues. Trimming took off 4 bases at V and 8 bases at J, with 15 bases between the two ends. CDR3 sequence (DNA): TGTGCCAGCAGCCCGGGACGGGCGGGGGAAAAACTGTTTTTT. Protein sequence: CASSPGRAGEKLFF.

This clone was recorded once. This chain links TRBV24-1 with TRBJ2-7; D possibly corresponds to TRBD1 (6 bases). Germline loops: CDR1 KGHDR, CDR2 SFDVKD. Between the trimmed V and J ends, which lost 9 bases and 6 bases, there was a span of 23 bases. The length of the CDR3 is 15 residues. Here the CDR3 DNA reads TGTGCCACCGTTTTAAAATTCCCAGGGGTCTCCGAGCAGTACTTC. Its protein is CATVLKFPGVSEQYF.

This chain connects TRBV5-1 to TRBJ2-5, with 8 bases aligning to TRBD2. V shed 4 bases and J 2 bases; nucleotides not matched to a gene: 10. This CDR3 is 16 amino acids long. The germline V gene encodes CDR1 SGHRS and CDR2 YFSETQ. The CDR3 DNA is TGCGCCAGCAGCCGGGATGGACTAGCATATCAAGAGACCCAGTACTTC. It translates to CASSRDGLAYQETQYF.

The chain uses TRBV6-5 and TRBJ2-5; perhaps TRBD1 as D (6 bases). The germline gives CDR1 MNHEY, CDR2 SVGAGI. This CDR3 is built from 13 residues. Trimming cost V 10 bases and J 4 bases, with 16 bases left between them. The CDR3 spells CATTRGELETQYF. CDR3 nucleotide sequence: TGTGCCACAACCAGGGGAGAGCTAGAGACCCAGTACTTC.

This clone appeared once. The J gene is TRBJ2-5, the V gene TRBV11-2; TRBD2 matches at 7 bases. Per the germline V gene, CDR1 is SGHAT and CDR2 is FQNNGV. The CDR3 loop spans 15 amino acids. V lost 4 bases, J lost 3 bases, and 8 bases stayed unmatched. The CDR3 DNA sequence: TGTGCCAGCAGCTCCCTAGGGAGGGGCGAAGAGACCCAGTACTTC. It codes for CASSSLGRGEETQYF.

Only one count was recorded for this clone. This rearrangement joins TRBV28 to TRBJ1-5; 7 nucleotides align to TRBD1. CDR3 length: 15 residues. After removal of 6 bases from V and 0 bases from J, the junction contained 5 bases not matched to a gene. Germline CDR1 MDHEN, CDR2 SYDVKM. The CDR3, as DNA: TGTGCCAGCAGCTCGACAGGGCCTAGCAATCAGCCCCAGCATTTT. It yields the protein CASSSTGPSNQPQHF.

The chain joins TRBV18 to TRBJ1-1, with 9 bases matching TRBD1. V dropped 5 bases and J dropped 1; count of bases not matched to a gene: 8. The CDR3 sequence is 16 residues long. Germline V gives CDR1 KGHSH, CDR2 LQKENI. The CDR3 sequence: CASSERRDRENTEAFF. DNA for the CDR3: TGTGCCAGCTCAGAACGCCGGGACAGGGAGAACACTGAAGCTTTCTTT. The full variable domain, in which reference TRBV18 and TRBJ1-1 provide the parts outside the CDR3, is NAGVMQNPRHLVRRRGQEARLRCSPMKGHSHVYWYRQLPEEGLKFMVYLQKENIIDESGMPKERFSAEFPKEGPSILRIQQVVRGDSAAYFCASSERRDRENTEAFFGQGTRLTVV.

The chain's CDR3 is CATSREPDLYRVSPLHF. The CDR3 DNA follows: TGTGCCACCAGCAGAGAACCCGACCTCTACAGGGTATCACCCCTCCACTTT. V is TRBV15 and J is TRBJ1-6, with D perhaps TRBD1 (6 bases). The CDR3 extends over 17 amino acids. With 0 bases removed from V and 10 bases from J, the gap between germline ends came to 19 bases. Germline V gives CDR1 LNHNV, CDR2 YYDKDF (reference sequence).

The chain combines TRBV7-2 with TRBJ2-7, with 7 bases fitting TRBD2. J was trimmed by 10 bases and V by 5 bases; bases with no gene match: 11. Germline loops: CDR1 SGHTA, CDR2 FQGNSA. There are 13 residues in the CDR3. The CDR3 coding sequence is TGTGCCAGCAGCCCAGGCGCGGGGAGGGCCCAGTACTTC. Amino acids: CASSPGAGRAQYF.

This rearrangement joins TRBV6-5 to TRBJ2-3; 9 nucleotides agree with TRBD1. Germline V gene sequence: CDR1 MNHEY, CDR2 SVGAGI. V was clipped by 6 bases and J by 6 bases; unmatched bases: 10. CDR3 length: 15 residues. The CDR3 DNA reads as TGTGCCAGCAGAACCGGGACAGGGCTCATCGATACGCAGTATTTT. Residues: CASRTGTGLIDTQYF.

This clone was recorded a few times. This rearrangement joins TRBV28 to TRBJ1-6; no definite D call. Per germline, CDR1 MDHEN and CDR2 SYDVKM. Trimming took 9 bases from V and 8 from J, leaving 11 bases between them. The CDR3 covers 12 residues. DNA of the CDR3: TGTGCCAGTTCTAATATAGATTCACCCCTCCACTTT. It translates to CASSNIDSPLHF.

CDR3 sequence (DNA): TGCGCCAGCAGCTCGACTAGCGGGAGGACAGATACGCAGTATTTT. Protein product: CASSSTSGRTDTQYF. The V call is TRBV5-1, the J call TRBJ2-3, with 13 bases that match TRBD2. The CDR3 is 15 residues long. Looked up from germline, CDR1 is SGHRS and CDR2 is YFSETQ. V lost 3 bases and J lost 3; bases outside the gene matches: 1.

The chain links TRBV2 to TRBJ2-1; TRBD1 matches 9 bases. With V trimmed by 8 bases and J by 4 bases, 9 bases remained unmatched. The length of the CDR3 is 15 residues. CDR1 SNHLY and CDR2 FYNNEI come from the germline V gene. The CDR3 DNA is TGTGCCAGCCCCTCCGGGACAGGGATTTACAATGAGCAGTTCTTC. It encodes CASPSGTGIYNEQFF.

The chain recombines TRBV9 with TRBJ1-6, with D uncertain. Germline CDR1 is SGDLS and CDR2 is YYNGEE. Trimming stripped 6 bases from V and 5 bases from J, with 9 bases between. The CDR3 extends over 13 amino acids. In DNA form, the CDR3 reads TGTGCCAGCACCCTTGGAGATAATTCACCCCTCCACTTT. Encoded protein: CASTLGDNSPLHF.

V and J are TRBV9 and TRBJ1-3, with D tentatively TRBD1 (6 bases). CDR3 length: 15 residues. Trimming removed 2 bases at V and 0 bases at J, with 9 bases between. The germline V gene encodes CDR1 SGDLS and CDR2 YYNGEE. The CDR3 reads CASSVGQSSGNTIYF. CDR3 sequence (DNA): TGTGCCAGCAGCGTTGGACAGAGCTCTGGAAACACCATATATTTT.

The rearrangement uses TRBV7-9 and TRBJ1-1, with D tentatively TRBD1 (6 bases). CDR1 and CDR2 (germline): SEHNR, FQNEAQ (reference sequence). This CDR3 contains 15 residues. V lost 4 bases and J 1 base, leaving 13 bases between the germline ends. CDR3 in amino acids: CASSWTEKWNTEAFF. The CDR3 DNA is TGTGCCAGCAGCTGGACAGAGAAGTGGAACACTGAAGCTTTCTTT.

This sequence joins TRBV7-8 and TRBJ2-7; 8 positions agree with TRBD2. The V segment lost 5 bases and the J segment 0 bases; nucleotides outside the gene matches: 6. CDR1 and CDR2 (germline): SGHVS, FQNEAQ. The CDR3 loop spans 15 amino acids. The CDR3 loop reads CASSNSGVSSYEQYF. For the CDR3, the DNA is TGTGCCAGCAGCAATAGCGGGGTCAGCTCCTACGAGCAGTACTTC. Full variable domain (rest looked up from reference TRBV7-8 and TRBJ2-7): GAGVSQSPRYKVAKRGQDVALRCDPISGHVSLFWYQQALGQGPEFLTYFQNEAQLDKSGLPSDRFFAERPEGSVSTLKIQRTQQEDSAVYLCASSNSGVSSYEQYFGPGTRLTVT.

This sequence joins TRBV5-1 and TRBJ1-1; 9 bases fit TRBD1. CDR3 length: 14 amino acids. Germline V CDR1 and CDR2: SGHRS, YFSETQ. J gave up 11 bases and V 4 bases, and 12 bases lay outside the gene matches. CDR3 sequence reads: CASSLRTGDSIAFF. In DNA form, the CDR3 reads TGCGCCAGCAGCCTACGGACAGGGGATTCGATTGCTTTCTTT.